This paragraph reports one T cell receptor beta chain. The sample is drawn from a study of shared clonotypes between healthy human individuals. TCRdb keeps only in-frame clones here, not all; method: immunoSEQ multiplex PCR. This table holds about a million clones, 60% to 80% found once. The CDR3 loop spans 13 amino acids. V lost 6 bases to trimming and J lost 5 bases, with 13 bases between them. The germline V gene has CDR1 SEHNR and CDR2 FQNEAQ (reference sequence). The origin of this receptor is a man younger than 30 in good health. V is TRBV7-9 and J is TRBJ2-5; maybe TRBD2 (5 bases). The sequenced material came from memory CD4+ T cells sorted from blood. Subset specified: CD45RA-negative fraction. As DNA, the CDR3 is TGTGCCAGCAGAAGTTGGAGGACGGAGACCCAGTACTTC. This codes for CASRSWRTETQYF. Full variable domain (remainder filled in from reference TRBV7-9 and TRBJ2-5): DTGVSQNPRHKITKRGQNVTFRCDPISEHNRLYWYRQTLGQGPEFLTYFQNEAQLEKSRLLSDRFSAERPKGSFSTLEIQRTEQGDSAMYLCASRSWRTETQYFGPGTRLLVL.